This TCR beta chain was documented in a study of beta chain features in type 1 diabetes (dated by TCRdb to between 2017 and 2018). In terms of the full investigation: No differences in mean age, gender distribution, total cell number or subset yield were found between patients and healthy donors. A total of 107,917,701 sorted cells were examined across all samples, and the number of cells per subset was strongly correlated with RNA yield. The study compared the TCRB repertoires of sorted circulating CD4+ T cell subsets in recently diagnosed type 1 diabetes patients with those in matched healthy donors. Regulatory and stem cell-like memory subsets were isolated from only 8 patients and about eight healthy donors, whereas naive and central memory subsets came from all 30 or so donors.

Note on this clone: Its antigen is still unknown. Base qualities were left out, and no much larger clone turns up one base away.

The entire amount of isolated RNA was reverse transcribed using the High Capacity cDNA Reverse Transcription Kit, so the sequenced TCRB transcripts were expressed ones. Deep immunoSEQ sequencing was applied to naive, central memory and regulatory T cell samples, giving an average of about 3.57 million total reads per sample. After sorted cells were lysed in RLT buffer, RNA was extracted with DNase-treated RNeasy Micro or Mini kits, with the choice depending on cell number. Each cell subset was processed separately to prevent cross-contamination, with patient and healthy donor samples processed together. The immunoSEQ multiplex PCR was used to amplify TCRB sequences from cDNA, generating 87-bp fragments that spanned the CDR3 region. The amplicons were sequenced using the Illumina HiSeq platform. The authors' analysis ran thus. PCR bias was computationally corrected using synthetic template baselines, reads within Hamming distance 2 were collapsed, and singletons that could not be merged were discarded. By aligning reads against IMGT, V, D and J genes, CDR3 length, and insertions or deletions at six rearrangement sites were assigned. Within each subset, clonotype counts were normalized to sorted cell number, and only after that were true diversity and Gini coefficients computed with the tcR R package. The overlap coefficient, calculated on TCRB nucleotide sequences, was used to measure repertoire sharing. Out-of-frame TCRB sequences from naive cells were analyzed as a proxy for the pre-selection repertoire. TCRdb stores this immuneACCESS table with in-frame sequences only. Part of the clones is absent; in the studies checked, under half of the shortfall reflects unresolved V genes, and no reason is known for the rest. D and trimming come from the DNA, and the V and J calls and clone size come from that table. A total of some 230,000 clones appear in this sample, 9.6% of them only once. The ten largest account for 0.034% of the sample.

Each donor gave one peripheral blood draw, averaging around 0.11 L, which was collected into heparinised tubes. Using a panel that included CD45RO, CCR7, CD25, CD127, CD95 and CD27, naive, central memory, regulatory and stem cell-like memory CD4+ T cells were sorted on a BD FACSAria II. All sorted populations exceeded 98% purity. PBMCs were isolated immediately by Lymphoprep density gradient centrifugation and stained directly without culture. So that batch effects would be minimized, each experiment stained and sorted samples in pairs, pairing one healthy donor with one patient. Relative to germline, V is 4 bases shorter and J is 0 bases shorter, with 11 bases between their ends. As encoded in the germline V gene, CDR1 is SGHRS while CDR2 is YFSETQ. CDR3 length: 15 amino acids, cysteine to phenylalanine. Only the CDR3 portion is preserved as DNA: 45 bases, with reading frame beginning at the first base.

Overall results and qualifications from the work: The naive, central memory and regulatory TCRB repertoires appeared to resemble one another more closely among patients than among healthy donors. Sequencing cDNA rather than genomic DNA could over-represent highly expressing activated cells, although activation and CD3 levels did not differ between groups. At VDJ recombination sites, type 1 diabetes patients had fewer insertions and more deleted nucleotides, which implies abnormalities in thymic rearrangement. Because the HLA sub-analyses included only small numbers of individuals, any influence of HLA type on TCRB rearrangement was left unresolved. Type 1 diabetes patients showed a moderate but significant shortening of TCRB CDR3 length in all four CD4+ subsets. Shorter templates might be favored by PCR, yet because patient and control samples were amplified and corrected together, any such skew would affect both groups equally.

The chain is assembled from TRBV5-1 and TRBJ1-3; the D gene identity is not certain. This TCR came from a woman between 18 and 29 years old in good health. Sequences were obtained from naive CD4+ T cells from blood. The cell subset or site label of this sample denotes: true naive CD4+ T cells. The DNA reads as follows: TGCGCCAGCAGCAACCGACGGGACTCTGGAAACACCATATATTTT. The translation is CASSNRRDSGNTIYF.